The 14 T cell receptor beta chains below were found in one sample sequenced in a study. TCRdb redid the calling of the 5' RACE reads with MiXCR, one entry per CDR3 protein. This table has over 25,000 distinct CDR3 sequences, 25% to 30% appearing once. The sorted Tregs were CD4+CD25+CD127-/low cells. Sequenced input: tumor-infiltrating Tregs sorted from the breast tumor. Receptors originate from a female donor with breast cancer.

This clonotype was recorded once. A clone one base away is much larger, so this may be a read error. The chain links TRBV10-2 to TRBJ2-7; weak D call: TRBD2 (5 bases). Germline CDR1 is WSHSY and CDR2 is SAAADI. The ends were cut back, 6 bases at V and 2 bases at J, with 11 bases in the middle. This CDR3 spans 13 amino acids. This CDR3 reads CASREDQAYEQYF. As DNA, the CDR3 is TGCGCCAGCAGGGAGGACCAGGCCTACGAGCAGTACTTC.

This clonotype was seen many times. This CDR3 is CASSLAGGRTDTQYF. CDR3 coding DNA: TGTGCCAGCAGCTTAGCGGGAGGGCGGACAGATACGCAGTATTTT. This rearrangement joins TRBV7-2 to TRBJ2-3; 7 nucleotides agree with TRBD2. The CDR3 has 15 residues. CDR1 SGHTA and CDR2 FQGNSA come from the germline V gene. J gave up 3 bases and V 0 bases, and 3 bases lay outside the gene matches.

At least ten counts were recorded for this clonotype. The chain employs TRBV7-2 and TRBJ1-5, with unresolved D. CDR1 is SGHTA, CDR2 FQGNSA, per germline. V lost 1 base and J lost 0, with 16 bases in between. This CDR3 region has 18 residues. The CDR3 reads CASSLEPLPAYSNQPQHF. The CDR3 nucleotides are TGTGCCAGCAGCTTAGAACCCCTCCCAGCTTATAGCAATCAGCCCCAGCATTTT.

V usage is TRBV7-8 and J usage is TRBJ2-4, with 13 positions matching TRBD2. V gave up 1 base and J gave up 0 bases; unmatched junction bases: 12. CDR3 size: 21 residues. Germline V gene lookup returns CDR1 SGHVS and CDR2 FQNEAQ. The CDR3 DNA sequence: TGTGCCAGCAGCTTAGGGGGACCGGGACTAGCGGGAATGGGAGCCAAAAACATTCAGTACTTC. Its protein is CASSLGGPGLAGMGAKNIQYF. The full variable domain, completed using reference TRBV7-8 and TRBJ2-4, is GAGVSQSPRYKVAKRGQDVALRCDPISGHVSLFWYQQALGQGPEFLTYFQNEAQLDKSGLPSDRFFAERPEGSVSTLKIQRTQQEDSAVYLCASSLGGPGLAGMGAKNIQYFGAGTRLSVL.

The chain is built from TRBV6-1 and TRBJ2-1; TRBD2 agrees at 7 bases. The germline CDR1 and CDR2 sequences are MNHNS and SASEGT. J gave up 0 bases and V 4 bases, and 9 bases lay outside the gene matches. The CDR3 runs 17 residues. The CDR3 DNA sequence: TGTGCCAGCAGTGGGAGACTAGCCACAAGCTCCTACAATGAGCAGTTCTTC. Its translation is CASSGRLATSSYNEQFF.

As to this clonotype: The junction does not match germline at one end; this may be a read error. The chain carries TRBV6-5 and TRBJ2-1, with TRBD2 as a possible D gene (7 bases). Germline-derived CDR1 and CDR2 are MNHEY and SVGAGI. CDR3 size: 15 residues. The CDR3 sequence is CASSYSKRDNNEQLF. In nucleotides, the CDR3 is TGTGCCAGCAGTTACTCGAAGCGGGACAACAATGAGCAGCTCTTC.

This clonotype was seen repeatedly, ten times or more. V gene TRBV4-1 combines with J gene TRBJ2-1; no clear D. CDR3 length: 14 amino acids. Germline V gene data show CDR1 as MGHRA and CDR2 as YSYEKL. V gave up 4 bases and J gave up 8 bases, with 15 bases separating them. In DNA form, the CDR3 reads TGCGCCAGCAGCCCCGGGCAGCCTGCTTATGAGCAGTTCTTC. Amino acids: CASSPGQPAYEQFF.

This clonotype was counted many times. This chain connects TRBV11-2 to TRBJ2-1, with 8 bases identical to TRBD2. Germline-derived CDR1 and CDR2 are SGHAT and FQNNGV. The CDR3 is 15 amino acids. The V segment lost 0 bases and the J segment 6 bases; nucleotides outside the gene matches: 4. The CDR3 region has the DNA TGTGCCAGCAGCTTAGAAAGCGGGAGCCTCAATGAGCAGTTCTTC. Protein product: CASSLESGSLNEQFF.

This clonotype was observed at least ten times. V gene TRBV15 combines with J gene TRBJ1-4; D is uncertain. Trimming pared 1 base from V and 6 bases from J, leaving 9 bases between. There are 14 residues in the CDR3. Germline CDR1 is LNHNV and CDR2 is YYDKDF (reference sequence). CDR3 amino acids: CATSRGSGYEKLFF. In DNA form, the CDR3 reads TGTGCCACCAGCAGAGGGTCCGGATATGAAAAACTGTTTTTT.

This sequence joins TRBV4-1 and TRBJ2-6; 7 bases fit TRBD2. Germline trimming cut 2 bases from V and 0 bases from J; bases unmatched to any gene: 13. The CDR3 runs 20 residues. CDR1 MGHRA and CDR2 YSYEKL come from the germline V gene. CDR3 sequence reads: CASSQRRLWQRGSGANVLTF. The CDR3 bases are TGCGCCAGCAGCCAACGAAGATTATGGCAGCGGGGCTCTGGGGCCAACGTCCTGACTTTC.

The V gene is TRBV10-1, the J gene TRBJ1-3, with D maybe TRBD1 (5 bases). Germline V gene sequence: CDR1 WNHNN, CDR2 SYGVQD (reference sequence). This CDR3 has 12 amino acids. V lost 4 bases and J lost 10, with 11 bases in between. CDR3 sequence: CASSGTSGTIYF. CDR3 coding DNA: TGCGCCAGCAGTGGGACATCAGGGACCATATATTTT.

The chain couples TRBV10-2 to TRBJ2-1; 8 positions agree with TRBD2. The germline gives CDR1 WSHSY, CDR2 SAAADI. This CDR3 spans 14 amino acids. After removal of 7 bases from V and 5 bases from J, the junction contained 7 bases not matched to a gene. DNA for the CDR3: TGCGCCAGCAAAACTAGCGGAGCCCACAATGAGCAGTTCTTC. This encodes CASKTSGAHNEQFF.

To note about this clonotype: Just one base apart from a much larger clone, this may be a read error. The rearrangement joins TRBV24-1 to TRBJ1-1; a possible D gene is TRBD1 (5 bases). The germline V gene has CDR1 KGHDR and CDR2 SFDVKD. This CDR3 is built from 9 residues. CDR3 in amino acids: CAARVEAFF. The CDR3 bases are TGTGCCGCCAGGGTGGAAGCTTTCTTT.

A few counts support this clonotype. The V and J genes are TRBV15 and TRBJ1-3; D is perhaps TRBD1 (6 bases). The germline CDR1 and CDR2 sequences are LNHNV and YYDKDF (reference sequence). This CDR3 spans 16 amino acids. V lost 4 bases and J 0 bases, leaving 13 bases between the germline ends. The CDR3 DNA is TGTGCCACCAGCACCCTAACAGGGAACTCTGGAAACACCATATATTTT. Protein: CATSTLTGNSGNTIYF.